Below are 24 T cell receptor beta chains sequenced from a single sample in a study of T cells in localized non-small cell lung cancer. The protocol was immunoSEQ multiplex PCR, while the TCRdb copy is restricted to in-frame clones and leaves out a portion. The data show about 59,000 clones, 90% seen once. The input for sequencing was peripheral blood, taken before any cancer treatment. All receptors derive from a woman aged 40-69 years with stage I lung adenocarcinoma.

The CDR3 sequence is CATNDRVNTEAFF. The CDR3 nucleotides are TGTGCCACCAATGACAGGGTCAACACTGAAGCTTTCTTT. The chain employs TRBV19 and TRBJ1-1; 7 nucleotides align to TRBD1. This CDR3 has 13 residues. Unmatched junction bases numbered 7, after V lost 10 bases and J lost 2 bases. Germline V gene data show CDR1 as LNHDA and CDR2 as SQIVND (reference sequence).

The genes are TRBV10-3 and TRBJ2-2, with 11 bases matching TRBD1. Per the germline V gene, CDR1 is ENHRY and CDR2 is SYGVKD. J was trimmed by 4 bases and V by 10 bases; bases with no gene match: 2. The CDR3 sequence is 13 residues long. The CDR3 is CATGTGGTGELFF. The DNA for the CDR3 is TGTGCCACAGGGACAGGGGGCACCGGGGAGCTGTTTTTT.

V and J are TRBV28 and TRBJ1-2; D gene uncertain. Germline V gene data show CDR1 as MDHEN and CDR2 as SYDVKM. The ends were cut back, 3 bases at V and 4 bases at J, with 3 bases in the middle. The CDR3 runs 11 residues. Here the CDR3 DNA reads TGTGCCAGCAGTTTGCTCTATGGCTACACCTTC. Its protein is CASSLLYGYTF.

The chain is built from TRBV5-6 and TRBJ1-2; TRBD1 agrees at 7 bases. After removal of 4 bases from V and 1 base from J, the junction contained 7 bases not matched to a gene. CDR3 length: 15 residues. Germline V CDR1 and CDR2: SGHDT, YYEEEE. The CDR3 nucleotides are TGTGCCAGCAGCCTCGGACAGGTTCTTAACTATGGCTACACCTTC. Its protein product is CASSLGQVLNYGYTF.

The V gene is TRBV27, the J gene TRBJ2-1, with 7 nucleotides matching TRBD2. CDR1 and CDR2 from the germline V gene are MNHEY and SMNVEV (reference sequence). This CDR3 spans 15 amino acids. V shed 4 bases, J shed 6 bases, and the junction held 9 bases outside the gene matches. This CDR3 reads CASSWSGAIPNEQFF. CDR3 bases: TGTGCCAGCAGTTGGAGCGGGGCCATTCCCAATGAGCAGTTCTTC.

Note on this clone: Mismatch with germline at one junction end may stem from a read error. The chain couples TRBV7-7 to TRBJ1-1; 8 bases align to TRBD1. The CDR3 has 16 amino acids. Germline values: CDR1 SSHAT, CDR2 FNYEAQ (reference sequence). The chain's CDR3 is CASSRLTGATNTEAFF. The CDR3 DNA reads TGTGCTAGCAGCCGATTGACAGGGGCTACGAACACTGAAGCTTTCTTT.

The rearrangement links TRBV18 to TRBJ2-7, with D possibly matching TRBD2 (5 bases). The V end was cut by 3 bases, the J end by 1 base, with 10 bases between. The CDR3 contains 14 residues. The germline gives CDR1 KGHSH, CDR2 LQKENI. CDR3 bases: TGTGCCAGCTCACCCCTCGGACTTTCCTACGAGCAGTACTTC. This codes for CASSPLGLSYEQYF.

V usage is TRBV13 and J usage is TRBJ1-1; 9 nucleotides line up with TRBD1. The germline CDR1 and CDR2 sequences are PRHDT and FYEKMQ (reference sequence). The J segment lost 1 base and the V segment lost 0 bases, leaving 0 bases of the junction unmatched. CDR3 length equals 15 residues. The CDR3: CASSLGQGANTEAFF. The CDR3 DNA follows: TGTGCCAGCAGCTTAGGACAGGGGGCGAACACTGAAGCTTTCTTT.

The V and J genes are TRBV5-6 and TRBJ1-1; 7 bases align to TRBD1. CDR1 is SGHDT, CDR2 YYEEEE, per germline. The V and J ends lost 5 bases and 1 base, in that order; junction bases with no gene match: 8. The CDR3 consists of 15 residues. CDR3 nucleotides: TGTGCCAGCAGGGGTCACAACAGGGGGAACACTGAAGCTTTCTTT. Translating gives CASRGHNRGNTEAFF.

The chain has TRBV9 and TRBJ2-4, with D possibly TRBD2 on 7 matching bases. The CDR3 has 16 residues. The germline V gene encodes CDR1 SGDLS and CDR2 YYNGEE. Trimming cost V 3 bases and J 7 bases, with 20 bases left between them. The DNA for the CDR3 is TGTGCCAGCAGCGACCCAGGGGATTCCGGGGGGAACATTCAGTACTTC. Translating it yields CASSDPGDSGGNIQYF.

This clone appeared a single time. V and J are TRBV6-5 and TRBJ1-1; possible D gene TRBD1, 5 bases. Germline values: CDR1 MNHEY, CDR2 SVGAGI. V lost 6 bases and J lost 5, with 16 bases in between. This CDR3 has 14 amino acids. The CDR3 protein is CASSPPGGRTEAFF. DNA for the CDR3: TGTGCCAGCAGCCCACCCGGGGGACGTACTGAAGCTTTCTTT.

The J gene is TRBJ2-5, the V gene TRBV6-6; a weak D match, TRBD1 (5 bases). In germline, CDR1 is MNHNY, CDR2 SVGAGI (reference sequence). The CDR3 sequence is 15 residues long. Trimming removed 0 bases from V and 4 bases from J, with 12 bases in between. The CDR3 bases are TGTGCCAGCAGTTACTCGGCAGGGCAGGGAGAGACCCAGTACTTC. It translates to CASSYSAGQGETQYF.

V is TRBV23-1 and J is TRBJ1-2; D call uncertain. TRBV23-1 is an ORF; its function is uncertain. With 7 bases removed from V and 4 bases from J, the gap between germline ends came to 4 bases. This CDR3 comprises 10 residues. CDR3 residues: CASKFYGYTF. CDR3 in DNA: TGCGCCAGCAAATTCTATGGCTACACCTTC.

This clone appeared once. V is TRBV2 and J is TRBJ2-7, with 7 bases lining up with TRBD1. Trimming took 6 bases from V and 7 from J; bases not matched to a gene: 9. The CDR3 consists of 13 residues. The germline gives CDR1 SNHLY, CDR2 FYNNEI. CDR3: CASSQQGSVEQYF. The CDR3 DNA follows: TGTGCCAGCAGCCAACAGGGGTCGGTTGAGCAGTACTTC.

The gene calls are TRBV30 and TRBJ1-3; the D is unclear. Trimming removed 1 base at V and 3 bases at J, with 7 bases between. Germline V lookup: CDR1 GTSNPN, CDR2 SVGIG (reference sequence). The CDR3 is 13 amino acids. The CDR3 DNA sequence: TGTGCCTGGAGTGCCATTTTTGGAAACACCATATATTTT. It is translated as CAWSAIFGNTIYF.

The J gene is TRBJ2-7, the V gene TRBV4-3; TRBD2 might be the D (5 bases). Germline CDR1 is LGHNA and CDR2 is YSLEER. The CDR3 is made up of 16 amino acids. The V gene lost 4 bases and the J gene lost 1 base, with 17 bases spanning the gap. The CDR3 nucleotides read TGCGCCAGCAGCCGAGCCGTGAAGGGAGATTCCTACGAGCAGTACTTC. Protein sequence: CASSRAVKGDSYEQYF.

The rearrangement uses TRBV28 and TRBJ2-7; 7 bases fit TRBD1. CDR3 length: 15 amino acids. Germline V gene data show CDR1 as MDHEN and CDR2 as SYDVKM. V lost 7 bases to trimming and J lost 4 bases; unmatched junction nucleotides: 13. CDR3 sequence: CASTLSEGAVYEQYF. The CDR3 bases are TGTGCCAGCACCCTTAGCGAGGGGGCGGTTTACGAGCAGTACTTC.

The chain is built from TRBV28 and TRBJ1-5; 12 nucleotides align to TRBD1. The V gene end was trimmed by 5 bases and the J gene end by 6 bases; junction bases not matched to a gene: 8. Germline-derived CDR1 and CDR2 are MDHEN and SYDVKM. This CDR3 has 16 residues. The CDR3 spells CASSDPGTGGSQPQHF. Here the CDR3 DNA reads TGTGCCAGCAGTGACCCCGGGACAGGGGGCTCTCAGCCCCAGCATTTT.

The CDR3: CASLEGEQFF. The CDR3 coding sequence is TGTGCCAGCCTCGAGGGGGAGCAGTTCTTC. The chain couples TRBV6-1 to TRBJ2-1, with D perhaps given as TRBD1 or TRBD2 (5 bases each). Germline-derived CDR1 and CDR2 are MNHNS and SASEGT. Trimming took off 8 bases at V and 10 bases at J, with 9 bases between the two ends. This CDR3 comprises 10 residues.

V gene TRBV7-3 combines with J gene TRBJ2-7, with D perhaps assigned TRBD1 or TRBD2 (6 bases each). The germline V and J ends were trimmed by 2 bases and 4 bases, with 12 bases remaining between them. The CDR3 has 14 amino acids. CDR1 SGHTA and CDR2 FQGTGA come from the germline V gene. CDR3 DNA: TGTGCCAGCAGCTTAGGAGGGGGAGAATACGAGCAGTACTTC. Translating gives CASSLGGGEYEQYF.

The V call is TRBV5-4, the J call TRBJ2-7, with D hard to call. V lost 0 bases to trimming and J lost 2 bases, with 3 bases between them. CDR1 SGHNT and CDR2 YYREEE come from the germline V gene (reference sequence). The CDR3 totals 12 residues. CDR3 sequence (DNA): TGTGCCAGCAGCTTGGGAACCTACGAGCAGTACTTC. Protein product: CASSLGTYEQYF.

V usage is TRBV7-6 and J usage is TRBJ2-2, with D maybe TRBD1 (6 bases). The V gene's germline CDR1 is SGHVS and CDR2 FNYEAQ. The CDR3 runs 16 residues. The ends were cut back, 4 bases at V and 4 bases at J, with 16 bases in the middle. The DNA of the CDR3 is TGTGCCAGCAGCTCCCTTACAGGGATCGGCACCGGGGAGCTGTTTTTT. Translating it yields CASSSLTGIGTGELFF.

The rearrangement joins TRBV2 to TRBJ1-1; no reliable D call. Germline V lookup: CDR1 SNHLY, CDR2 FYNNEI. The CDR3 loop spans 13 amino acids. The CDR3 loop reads CATREVTSTEAFF. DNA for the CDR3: TGTGCGACTAGGGAAGTAACTTCCACTGAAGCTTTCTTT.

CDR3 nucleotide sequence: TGTGCCAGCAGCCACCCCCTGTTCCCGGACTCCCTCTACAATGAGCAGTTCTTC. Encoded protein: CASSHPLFPDSLYNEQFF. The chain has TRBV4-2 and TRBJ2-1, with D possibly TRBD2 on 5 matching bases. V was shortened by 3 bases and J by 3 bases, with 21 bases between the two germline ends. The CDR3 length is 18 residues. Germline CDR1 is LGHNA and CDR2 is YNFKEQ.